This record concerns one T cell receptor beta chain sequence. The target antigen is unknown. The record originates from a study of siplizumab effects on memory and regulatory T cells. General study results and limits: Suppressive activity of Tregs proliferating in siplizumab cultures remained unconfirmed. Assignment to unstimulated subsets succeeded for only a minor fraction of the alloreactive clones.

Assay: immunoSEQ multiplex PCR; the TCRdb copy retains only in-frame clones and omits some. The sample records about 100,000 clones, approximately 94% being singletons. Germline values: CDR1 LGHNA, CDR2 YNFKEQ. Trimming shortened V by 0 bases and J by 0 bases, and 9 bases separated the two germline ends. The CDR3 has 15 residues. The rearrangement joins TRBV4-2 to TRBJ2-7; unclear D gene. Sequencing was carried out using non-Treg CD4+ T cells sorted from blood. This receptor was identified in a human donor in good health. CDR3 DNA: TGTGCCAGCAGCCAAGATCTTGGGGTCTCCTACGAGCAGTACTTC. Its translation: CASSQDLGVSYEQYF.